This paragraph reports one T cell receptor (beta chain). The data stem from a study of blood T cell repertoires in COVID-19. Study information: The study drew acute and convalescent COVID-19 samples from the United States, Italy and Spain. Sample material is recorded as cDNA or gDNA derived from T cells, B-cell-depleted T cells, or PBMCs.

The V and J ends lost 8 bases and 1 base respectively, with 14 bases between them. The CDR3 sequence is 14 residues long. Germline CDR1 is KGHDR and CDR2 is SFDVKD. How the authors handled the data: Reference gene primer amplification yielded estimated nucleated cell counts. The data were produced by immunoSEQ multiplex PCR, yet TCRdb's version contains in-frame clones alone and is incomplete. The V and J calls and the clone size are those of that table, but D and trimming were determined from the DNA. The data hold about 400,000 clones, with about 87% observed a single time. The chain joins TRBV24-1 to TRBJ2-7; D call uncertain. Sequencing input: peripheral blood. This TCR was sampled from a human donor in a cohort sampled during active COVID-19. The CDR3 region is CATTYPTPSYEQYF. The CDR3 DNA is TGTGCCACCACTTACCCGACACCTTCCTACGAGCAGTACTTC.